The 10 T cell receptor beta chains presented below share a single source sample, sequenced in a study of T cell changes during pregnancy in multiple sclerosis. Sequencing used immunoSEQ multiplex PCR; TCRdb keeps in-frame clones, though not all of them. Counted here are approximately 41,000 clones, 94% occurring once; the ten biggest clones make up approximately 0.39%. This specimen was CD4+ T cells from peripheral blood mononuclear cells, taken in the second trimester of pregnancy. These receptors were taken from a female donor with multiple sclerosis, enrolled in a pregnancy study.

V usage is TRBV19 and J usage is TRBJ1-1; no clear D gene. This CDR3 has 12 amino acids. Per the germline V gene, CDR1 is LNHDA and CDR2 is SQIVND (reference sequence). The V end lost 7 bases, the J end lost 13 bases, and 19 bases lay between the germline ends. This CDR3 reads CASIADGGFGFF. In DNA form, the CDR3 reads TGTGCCAGTATCGCGGACGGAGGCTTCGGTTTCTTT.

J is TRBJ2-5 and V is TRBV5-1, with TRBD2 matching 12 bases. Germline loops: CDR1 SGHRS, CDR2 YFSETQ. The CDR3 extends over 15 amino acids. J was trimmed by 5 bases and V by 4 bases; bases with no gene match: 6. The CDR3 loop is CASSVGLAGLETQYF. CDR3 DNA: TGCGCCAGCAGCGTCGGACTAGCGGGATTGGAGACCCAGTACTTC.

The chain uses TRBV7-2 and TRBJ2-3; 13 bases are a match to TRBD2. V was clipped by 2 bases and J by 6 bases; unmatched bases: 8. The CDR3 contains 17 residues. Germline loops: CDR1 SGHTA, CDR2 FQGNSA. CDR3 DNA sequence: TGTGCCAGCAGCTTATACCCGGGACTAGCGGGAATGGATACGCAGTATTTT. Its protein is CASSLYPGLAGMDTQYF.

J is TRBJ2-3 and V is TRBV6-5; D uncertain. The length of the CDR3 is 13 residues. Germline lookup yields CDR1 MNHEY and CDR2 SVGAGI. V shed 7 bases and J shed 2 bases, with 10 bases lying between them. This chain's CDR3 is CASMRGTTDTQYF. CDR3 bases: TGTGCCAGCATGCGTGGTACCACAGATACGCAGTATTTT.

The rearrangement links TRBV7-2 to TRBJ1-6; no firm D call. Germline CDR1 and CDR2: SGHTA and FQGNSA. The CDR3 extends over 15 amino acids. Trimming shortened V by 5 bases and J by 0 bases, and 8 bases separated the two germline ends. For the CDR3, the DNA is TGTGCCAGCAGCCCGGCAGGCTCCTATAATTCACCCCTCCACTTT. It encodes CASSPAGSYNSPLHF.

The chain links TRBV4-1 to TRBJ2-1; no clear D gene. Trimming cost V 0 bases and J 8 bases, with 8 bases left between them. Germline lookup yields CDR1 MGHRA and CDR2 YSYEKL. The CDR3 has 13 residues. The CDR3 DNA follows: TGCGCCAGCAGCCAAGATCTAGAGGATGAGCAGTTCTTC. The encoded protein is CASSQDLEDEQFF.

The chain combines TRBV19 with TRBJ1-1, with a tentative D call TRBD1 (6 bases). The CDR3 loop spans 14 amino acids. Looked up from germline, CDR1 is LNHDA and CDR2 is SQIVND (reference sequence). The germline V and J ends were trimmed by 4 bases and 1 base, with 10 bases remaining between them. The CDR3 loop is CASSNDRWNTEAFF. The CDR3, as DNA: TGTGCCAGTAGTAATGACAGGTGGAACACTGAAGCTTTCTTT.

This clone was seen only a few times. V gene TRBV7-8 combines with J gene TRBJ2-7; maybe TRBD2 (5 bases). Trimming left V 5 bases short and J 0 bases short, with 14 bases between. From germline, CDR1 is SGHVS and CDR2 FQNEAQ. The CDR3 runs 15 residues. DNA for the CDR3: TGTGCCAGCAGCGCCGGACTGAGGAGCTCCTACGAGCAGTACTTC. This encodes CASSAGLRSSYEQYF.

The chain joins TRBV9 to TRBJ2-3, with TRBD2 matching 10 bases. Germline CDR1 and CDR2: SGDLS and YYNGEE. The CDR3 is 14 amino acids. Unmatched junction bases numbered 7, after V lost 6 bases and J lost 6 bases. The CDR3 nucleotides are TGTGCCAGCACCAGGGGGACTAGCGTCGATACGCAGTATTTT. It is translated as CASTRGTSVDTQYF.

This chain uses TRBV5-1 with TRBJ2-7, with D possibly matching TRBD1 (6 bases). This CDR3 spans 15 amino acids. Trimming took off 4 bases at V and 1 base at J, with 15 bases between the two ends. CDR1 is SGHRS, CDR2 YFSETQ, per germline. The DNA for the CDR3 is TGCGCCAGCAGCGACCAGGGACACCCATCCTACGAGCAGTACTTC. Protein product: CASSDQGHPSYEQYF.